This T cell receptor (beta chain) derives from a study of Graves' ophthalmopathy and Graves' hyperthyroidism. As concerns this clonotype: Its specificity is unknown.

Excluded were patients with other autoimmune diseases, uncontrolled infections, pregnancy or lactation. Patients were diagnosed from clinical symptoms, serum thyroxine, TRAb, thyroid ultrasound and orbital computed tomography. The starting material, approximately 10 ml of fresh peripheral blood, provided the PBMCs. For repertoire sequencing, the TCR beta CDR3 regions were amplified from RNA transcripts. RT-PCR in the first round used HTBI primers; a second-round multiplex PCR followed. One entry per CDR3 protein results from TCRdb running MiXCR on the multiplex PCR reads. The sample holds about 700,000 distinct CDR3 sequences, around 40% seen once. The study's findings and limits: Among thyroid clonotypes expanded above 0.001 frequency, most also appeared in blood.

Germline V gene lookup returns CDR1 SGHTA and CDR2 FQGNSA. The CDR3 covers 14 residues. V trimming: 4 bases; J trimming: 9 bases; junction bases outside the gene matches: 6. The sample was peripheral blood. The rearrangement uses TRBV7-2 and TRBJ1-6; TRBD1 agrees at 7 bases. This receptor was identified in an adult man with Graves' ophthalmopathy. As DNA, the CDR3 is TGTGCCAGCAGCTCCGGGACAGCTGGTTCACCCCTCCACTTT. It yields the protein CASSSGTAGSPLHF. The variable domain in full, completed from reference TRBV7-2 and TRBJ1-6, reads GAGVSQSPSNKVTEKGKDVELRCDPISGHTALYWYRQSLGQGLEFLIYFQGNSAPDKSGLPSDRFSAERTGGSVSTLTIQRTQQEDSAVYLCASSSGTAGSPLHFGNGTRLTVT.